These 32 T cell receptor beta chains originate from one sample sequenced in a study of T cell responses to AZD1222 COVID-19 vaccine. Sequencing was performed with immunoSEQ multiplex PCR; in TCRdb, only in-frame clones are kept and a portion is missing. Among some 150,000 clones listed, 86% were seen once. Sequencing was performed on peripheral blood, taken 28 days after the second AZD1222 dose. These TCRs come from an adult who received the AZD1222 COVID-19 vaccine.

The chain is built from TRBV27 and TRBJ1-6; D remains unclear. CDR1 is MNHEY and CDR2 is SMNVEV in the germline V gene (reference sequence). The CDR3 covers 16 residues. With 5 bases removed from V and 0 bases from J, the gap between germline ends came to 11 bases. CDR3: CASSQGRISYNSPLHF. The CDR3 DNA reads as TGTGCCAGCAGTCAAGGACGGATCTCCTATAATTCACCCCTCCACTTT.

The chain combines TRBV2 with TRBJ2-7; tentative D call: TRBD1 (5 bases). CDR3 size: 15 residues. Trimming removed 6 bases at V and 5 bases at J, with 20 bases between. CDR1 is SNHLY, CDR2 FYNNEI, per germline. This CDR3 is CASRDLGVDGHEQYF. Written as DNA, the CDR3 is TGTGCCAGCAGGGATCTAGGGGTCGATGGCCACGAGCAGTACTTC.

The V and J genes are TRBV11-2 and TRBJ2-7; no firm D call. From germline, CDR1 is SGHAT and CDR2 FQNNGV. The CDR3 extends over 13 amino acids. Trimming shortened V by 6 bases and J by 0 bases, and 9 bases separated the two germline ends. The CDR3 reads CASSPPYSYEQYF. CDR3 coding DNA: TGTGCCAGCAGTCCGCCTTACTCCTACGAGCAGTACTTC.

The chain recombines TRBV30 with TRBJ1-5; possibly TRBD1 for D (5 bases). There are 13 residues in the CDR3. Germline V gene sequence: CDR1 GTSNPN, CDR2 SVGIG (reference sequence). V was trimmed by 5 bases and J by 6 bases, leaving 14 bases between them. CDR3 protein: CAWGLGGFQPQHF. CDR3 in DNA: TGTGCCTGGGGACTTGGGGGGTTTCAGCCCCAGCATTTT.

This chain links TRBV7-6 with TRBJ1-1, with 11 positions matching TRBD1. This CDR3 region has 17 residues. Trimming at V came to 5 bases and at J to 5 bases, leaving 13 bases not matched to a gene. Germline V gives CDR1 SGHVS, CDR2 FNYEAQ. The CDR3 sequence is CASSRTGGEVGMTEAFF. The CDR3 region has the DNA TGTGCCAGCAGCCGGACAGGGGGCGAGGTCGGAATGACTGAAGCTTTCTTT.

The V gene is TRBV14, the J gene TRBJ1-6, with no clear D. Per germline, CDR1 SGHDN and CDR2 FVKESK. V shed 2 bases and J shed 9 bases, with 5 bases lying between them. The CDR3 loop spans 12 amino acids. This CDR3 is CASSQLTSPLHF. The CDR3 DNA follows: TGTGCCAGCAGCCAACTAACTTCACCCCTCCACTTT.

J is TRBJ1-1 and V is TRBV3-1 (or the pseudogene TRBV3-2), with 7 bases identical to TRBD1. V lost 10 bases, J lost 3 bases, and 5 bases stayed unmatched. The germline V gene encodes CDR1 LGHDT and CDR2 YNNKEL (reference sequence). The CDR3 sequence is 12 residues long. CDR3 DNA sequence: TGTGCCACGACAGGGTATGACACTGAAGCTTTCTTT. Its translation is CATTGYDTEAFF.

A few counts support this clone. This sequence joins TRBV5-4 and TRBJ2-7; 8 bases agree with TRBD1. V shed 7 bases and J 7 bases; nucleotides not matched to a gene: 13. In germline, CDR1 is SGHNT, CDR2 YYREEE (reference sequence). The CDR3 extends over 14 amino acids. Written as DNA, the CDR3 is TGTGCCAGCGGACTTAAGACAGGGGATCGGGAGCAGTACTTC. Protein sequence: CASGLKTGDREQYF.

In its sample, this clone was seen once. This chain uses TRBV11-2 with TRBJ1-2; possibly TRBD1 for D (6 bases). The CDR3 length is 13 residues. V was shortened by 3 bases and J by 8 bases, with 13 bases between the two germline ends. Germline CDR1 is SGHAT and CDR2 is FQNNGV. DNA for the CDR3: TGTGCCAGCAGCTTGGGGACACGACAAGGCTACACCTTC. Translated, it gives CASSLGTRQGYTF.

V gene TRBV19 combines with J gene TRBJ1-1, with D hard to call. Germline CDR1 LNHDA, CDR2 SQIVND (reference sequence). V dropped 3 bases and J dropped 1 base, with 6 bases sitting between them. This CDR3 spans 13 amino acids. CDR3 bases: TGTGCCAGTAGTATCTCCCAGAACACTGAAGCTTTCTTT. This codes for CASSISQNTEAFF. The full variable domain, in which reference TRBV19 and TRBJ1-1 provide the parts outside the CDR3, is DGGITQSPKYLFRKEGQNVTLSCEQNLNHDAMYWYRQDPGQGLRLIYYSQIVNDFQKGDIAEGYSVSREKKESFPLTVTSAQKNPTAFYLCASSISQNTEAFFGQGTRLTVV.

This clone was counted a single time. The gene calls are TRBV5-1 and TRBJ2-7; 12 bases agree with TRBD2. CDR3 size: 18 residues. Germline trimming cut 0 bases from V and 1 base from J; bases unmatched to any gene: 8. Per the germline V gene, CDR1 is SGHRS and CDR2 is YFSETQ. DNA of the CDR3: TGCGCCAGCAGCTTGGGCATACTAGCGGGGGGTAGGTCCTACGAGCAGTACTTC. Amino acids: CASSLGILAGGRSYEQYF. Variable domain in full (rest from reference TRBV5-1 and TRBJ2-7): KAGVTQTPRYLIKTRGQQVTLSCSPISGHRSVSWYQQTPGQGLQFLFEYFSETQRNKGNFPGRFSGRQFSNSRSEMNVSTLELGDSALYLCASSLGILAGGRSYEQYFGPGTRLTVT.

The chain is built from TRBV5-1 and TRBJ2-1; D is perhaps TRBD2 (6 bases). Trimming pared 3 bases from V and 10 bases from J, leaving 14 bases between. The CDR3 is made up of 13 amino acids. The germline V gene encodes CDR1 SGHRS and CDR2 YFSETQ. CDR3 residues: CASSSLASGEQFF. CDR3 bases: TGCGCCAGCAGCTCCCTAGCGAGCGGGGAGCAGTTCTTC.

The chain combines TRBV5-1 with TRBJ2-2; the match to TRBD2 covers 8 bases. The junction had 7 bases not matched to a gene; V was cut back by 2 bases and J by 1 base. Germline V CDR1 and CDR2: SGHRS, YFSETQ. The CDR3 runs to 17 residues. CDR3 bases: TGCGCCAGCAGCTTCGCTGGCGGGGGGATGAACACCGGGGAGCTGTTTTTT. This codes for CASSFAGGGMNTGELFF.

This CDR3 reads CASSDVTVNTEAFF. Written as DNA, the CDR3 is TGTGCCAGCAGTGATGTGACGGTGAACACTGAAGCTTTCTTT. The chain has TRBV2 and TRBJ1-1; D is uncertain. In germline, CDR1 is SNHLY, CDR2 FYNNEI. This CDR3 region has 14 residues. Trimming shortened V by 3 bases and J by 0 bases, and 8 bases separated the two germline ends.

V and J are TRBV27 and TRBJ1-1; D is ambiguous. Trimming took 2 bases from V and 0 from J, leaving 10 bases between them. Germline V CDR1 and CDR2: MNHEY, SMNVEV (reference sequence). The CDR3 contains 15 residues. DNA for the CDR3: TGTGCCAGCAGTTTAGTGGCAAGTATGAACACTGAAGCTTTCTTT. Residues: CASSLVASMNTEAFF.

The chain combines TRBV5-1 with TRBJ1-3; a possible D gene is TRBD1 (5 bases). The germline V gene has CDR1 SGHRS and CDR2 YFSETQ. The CDR3 totals 16 residues. Trimming took 4 bases from V and 0 from J, leaving 14 bases between them. For the CDR3, the DNA is TGCGCCAGCAGCGCCGGGACCACGTCCTCTGGAAACACCATATATTTT. The encoded protein is CASSAGTTSSGNTIYF.

The CDR3 loop is CASSLTQGPYEQYF. CDR3 coding DNA: TGTGCCAGCAGCTTGACTCAGGGACCCTACGAGCAGTACTTC. The chain recombines TRBV7-2 with TRBJ2-7, with D tentatively TRBD1 or TRBD2 (5 bases each). V was clipped by 3 bases and J by 2 bases, with 11 bases between them. Per the germline V gene, CDR1 is SGHTA and CDR2 is FQGNSA. The CDR3 covers 14 residues.

The chain combines TRBV7-2 with TRBJ2-3; 7 nucleotides match TRBD2. Germline CDR1 SGHTA, CDR2 FQGNSA. V shed 3 bases, J shed 4 bases, and the junction held 10 bases outside the gene matches. This CDR3 is built from 16 residues. The DNA of the CDR3 is TGTGCCAGCAGCTTTGCGCGGACTAGATTTGCAGATACGCAGTATTTT. It yields the protein CASSFARTRFADTQYF.

This chain connects TRBV27 to TRBJ2-3; 12 nucleotides line up with TRBD2. Germline CDR1 MNHEY, CDR2 SMNVEV (reference sequence). The CDR3 has 16 residues. V dropped 5 bases and J dropped 0; count of bases not matched to a gene: 3. CDR3 sequence reads: CASSPTSGGSTDTQYF. DNA of the CDR3: TGTGCCAGCAGTCCCACTAGCGGGGGGAGCACAGATACGCAGTATTTT.

J is TRBJ1-2 and V is TRBV28, with D perhaps matching TRBD1 (5 bases). In germline, CDR1 is MDHEN, CDR2 SYDVKM. V lost 4 bases and J lost 8, with 26 bases in between. The CDR3 is 17 amino acids. Written as DNA, the CDR3 is TGTGCCAGCAGTTCCCCCGTCCAGGGTCCAAGTTTTGGGGGCTACACCTTC. The encoded protein is CASSSPVQGPSFGGYTF.

The J gene is TRBJ1-6, the V gene TRBV30; no reliable D call. Germline CDR1 is GTSNPN and CDR2 is SVGIG (reference sequence). The CDR3 runs 15 residues. Trimming took off 0 bases at V and 0 bases at J, with 6 bases between the two ends. CDR3 loop: CAWSVGSSYNSPLHF. The CDR3 nucleotides read TGTGCCTGGAGTGTGGGGAGCTCCTATAATTCACCCCTCCACTTT.

CDR3 nucleotides: TGTGCCAGCAGTCCACTGGACAGGAGGGGTAATTCACCCCTCCACTTT. Translating it yields CASSPLDRRGNSPLHF. This chain connects TRBV27 to TRBJ1-6, with 7 bases aligning to TRBD1. The CDR3 covers 16 residues. Trimming took 5 bases from V and 6 from J; bases not matched to a gene: 10. Per the germline V gene, CDR1 is MNHEY and CDR2 is SMNVEV (reference sequence).

The rearrangement links TRBV11-2 to TRBJ2-7, with 8 bases identical to TRBD2. Germline CDR1 is SGHAT and CDR2 is FQNNGV. This CDR3 is built from 15 residues. J lost 1 base, V lost 3 bases, and 5 bases had no gene match. Here the CDR3 reads CASSFLREGSYEQYF. The DNA for the CDR3 is TGTGCCAGCAGCTTCCTACGGGAGGGATCCTACGAGCAGTACTTC.

This clone was detected only a few times. This chain links TRBV27 with TRBJ2-2; D is unresolved. V was pared by 6 bases and J by 5 bases, with 7 bases between. CDR3 length equals 12 residues. CDR1 MNHEY and CDR2 SMNVEV come from the germline V gene (reference sequence). CDR3 bases: TGTGCCAGCAGCATGGGGACCGGGGAGCTGTTTTTT. It specifies CASSMGTGELFF.

The chain has TRBV11-2 and TRBJ2-3; possible D gene TRBD1, 5 bases. The V and J ends lost 3 bases and 2 bases respectively, with 15 bases between them. CDR3 size: 16 residues. CDR1 SGHAT and CDR2 FQNNGV come from the germline V gene. Here the CDR3 DNA reads TGTGCCAGCAGCTTCGGACACCCCGGAATCACAGATACGCAGTATTTT. As protein: CASSFGHPGITDTQYF.

With respect to this clone: Other nucleotide sequences from this sample produce the same CDR3. The CDR3 sequence is CASSFGETQYF. For the CDR3, the DNA is TGTGCCAGCAGTTTCGGAGAGACCCAGTACTTC. The chain joins TRBV12-3 or TRBV12-4 to TRBJ2-5; D unresolved. The CDR3 extends over 11 amino acids. Trimming left V 3 bases short and J 4 bases short, with 3 bases between.

The chain links TRBV5-4 to TRBJ1-2, with D hard to call. Trimming took off 3 bases at V and 4 bases at J, with 10 bases between the two ends. From germline, CDR1 is SGHNT and CDR2 YYREEE (reference sequence). The CDR3 covers 13 residues. CDR3 coding DNA: TGTGCCAGCAGCTCGGACTTACTCTATGGCTACACCTTC. As protein: CASSSDLLYGYTF.

As for this clone: Compared with germline, one end of the junction differs, possibly owing to a read error. V is TRBV7-9 and J is TRBJ2-7; D possibly corresponds to TRBD2 (5 bases). The CDR3 runs to 13 residues. Germline V gene data show CDR1 as SEHNR and CDR2 as FQNEAQ (reference sequence). The CDR3 reads CASSLAGEGERDF. The CDR3 DNA is TGTGCCAGCAGCTTAGCGGGAGAGGGCGAGCGTGACTTC.

This rearrangement joins TRBV19 to TRBJ1-4; D gene uncertain. The CDR3 length is 13 residues. The V gene lost 4 bases and the J gene lost 5 bases, with 8 bases spanning the gap. Germline V CDR1 and CDR2: LNHDA, SQIVND (reference sequence). CDR3 bases: TGTGCCAGTAGTAGTGGCAGCAATGAAAAACTGTTTTTT. Residues: CASSSGSNEKLFF.

The J gene is TRBJ2-5, the V gene TRBV2; no firm D call. The length of the CDR3 is 14 residues. Germline loops: CDR1 SNHLY, CDR2 FYNNEI. Trimming removed 4 bases from V and 0 bases from J, with 9 bases in between. The CDR3 coding sequence is TGTGCCAGCAGTGGCCGAAGCGACCAAGAGACCCAGTACTTC. It is translated as CASSGRSDQETQYF.

The V call is TRBV11-2, the J call TRBJ2-7; weak D call: TRBD1 (6 bases). V dropped 3 bases and J dropped 2 bases, with 8 bases sitting between them. The CDR3 runs 13 residues. CDR1 is SGHAT and CDR2 is FQNNGV in the germline V gene. CDR3 sequence (DNA): TGTGCCAGCAGCTTGTGGGACACCTACGAGCAGTACTTC. Translation gives CASSLWDTYEQYF.

This rearrangement joins TRBV25-1 to TRBJ1-4; TRBD1 matches 7 bases. This CDR3 contains 15 residues. Per the germline V gene, CDR1 is MGHDK and CDR2 is SYGVNS. After removal of 5 bases from V and 2 bases from J, the junction contained 5 bases not matched to a gene. The CDR3 loop reads CASSSLQGTNEKLFF. The CDR3 coding sequence is TGTGCCAGCAGTTCATTACAGGGGACTAATGAAAAACTGTTTTTT.